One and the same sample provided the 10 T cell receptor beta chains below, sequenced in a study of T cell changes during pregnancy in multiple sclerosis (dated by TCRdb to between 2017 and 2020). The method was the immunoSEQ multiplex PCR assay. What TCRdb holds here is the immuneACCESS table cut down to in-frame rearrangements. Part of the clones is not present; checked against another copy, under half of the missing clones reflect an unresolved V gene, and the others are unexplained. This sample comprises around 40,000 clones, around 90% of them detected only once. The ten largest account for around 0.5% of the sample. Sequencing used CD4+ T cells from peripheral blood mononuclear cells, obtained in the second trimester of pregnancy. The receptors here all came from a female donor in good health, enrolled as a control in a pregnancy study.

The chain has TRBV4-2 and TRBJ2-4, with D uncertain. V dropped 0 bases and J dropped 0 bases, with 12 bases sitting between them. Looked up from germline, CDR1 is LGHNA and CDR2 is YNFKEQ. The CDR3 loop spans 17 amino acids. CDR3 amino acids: CASSQDVARVAKNIQYF. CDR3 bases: TGTGCCAGCAGCCAAGATGTGGCTAGAGTAGCCAAAAACATTCAGTACTTC.

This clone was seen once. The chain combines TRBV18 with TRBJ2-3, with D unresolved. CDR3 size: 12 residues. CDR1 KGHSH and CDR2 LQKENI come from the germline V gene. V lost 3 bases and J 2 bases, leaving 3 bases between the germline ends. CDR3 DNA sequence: TGTGCCAGCTCACCGTACACAGATACGCAGTATTTT. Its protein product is CASSPYTDTQYF. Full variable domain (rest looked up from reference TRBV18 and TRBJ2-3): NAGVMQNPRHLVRRRGQEARLRCSPMKGHSHVYWYRQLPEEGLKFMVYLQKENIIDESGMPKERFSAEFPKEGPSILRIQQVVRGDSAAYFCASSPYTDTQYFGPGTRLTVL.

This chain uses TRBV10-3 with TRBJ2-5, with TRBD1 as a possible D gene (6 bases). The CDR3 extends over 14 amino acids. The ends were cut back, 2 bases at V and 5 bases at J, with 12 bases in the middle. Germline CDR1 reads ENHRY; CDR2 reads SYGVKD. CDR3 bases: TGTGCCATCAGTGAGATGCAGGGGACGGAGACCCAGTACTTC. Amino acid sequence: CAISEMQGTETQYF.

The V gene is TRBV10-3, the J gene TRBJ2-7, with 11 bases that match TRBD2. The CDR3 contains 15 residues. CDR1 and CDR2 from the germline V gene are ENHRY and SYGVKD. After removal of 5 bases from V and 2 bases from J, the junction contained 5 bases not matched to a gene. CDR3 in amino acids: CAISRLAGQTYEQYF. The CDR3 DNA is TGTGCCATCAGTAGACTAGCGGGACAAACCTACGAGCAGTACTTC.

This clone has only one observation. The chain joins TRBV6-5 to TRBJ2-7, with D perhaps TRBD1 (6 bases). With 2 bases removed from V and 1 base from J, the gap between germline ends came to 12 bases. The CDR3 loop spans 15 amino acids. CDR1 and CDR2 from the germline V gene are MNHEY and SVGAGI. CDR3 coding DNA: TGTGCCAGCAGTTACGCGGACAGTCCTTCCTACGAGCAGTACTTC. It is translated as CASSYADSPSYEQYF.

The CDR3 DNA sequence: TGTGCCAGTAGTGACAGGGGAGATGAAAAACTGTTTTTT. Its translation is CASSDRGDEKLFF. The chain employs TRBV19 and TRBJ1-4; TRBD1 matches at 8 bases. Trimming cost V 5 bases and J 6 bases; bases outside gene matches: 2. The CDR3 contains 13 residues. Germline V gene data show CDR1 as LNHDA and CDR2 as SQIVND (reference sequence).

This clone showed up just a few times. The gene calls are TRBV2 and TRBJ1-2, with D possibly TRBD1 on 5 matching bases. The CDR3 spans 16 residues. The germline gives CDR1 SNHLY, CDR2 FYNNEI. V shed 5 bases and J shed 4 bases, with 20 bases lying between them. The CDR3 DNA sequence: TGTGCCAGCAGTCCCTGGACCTGGAAGGGGTCCTATGGCTACACCTTC. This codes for CASSPWTWKGSYGYTF.

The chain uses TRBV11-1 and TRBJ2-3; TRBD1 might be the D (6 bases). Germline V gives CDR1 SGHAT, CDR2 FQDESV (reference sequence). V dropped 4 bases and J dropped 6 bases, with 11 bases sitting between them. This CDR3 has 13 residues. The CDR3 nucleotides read TGTGCCAGCAGCTCCCAGGGGCCCGATACGCAGTATTTT. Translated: CASSSQGPDTQYF.

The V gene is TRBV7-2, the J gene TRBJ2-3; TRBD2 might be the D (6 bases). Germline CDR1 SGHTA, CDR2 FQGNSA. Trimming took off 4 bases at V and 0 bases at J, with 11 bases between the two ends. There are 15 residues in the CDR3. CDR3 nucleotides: TGTGCCAGCAGCTATGCCGGGACTAGCACAGATACGCAGTATTTT. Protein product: CASSYAGTSTDTQYF.

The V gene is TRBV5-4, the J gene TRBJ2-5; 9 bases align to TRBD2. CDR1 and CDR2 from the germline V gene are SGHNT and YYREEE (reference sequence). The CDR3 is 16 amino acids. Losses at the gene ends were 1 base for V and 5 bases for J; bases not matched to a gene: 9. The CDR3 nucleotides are TGTGCCAGCAGCTTGCATGGCGGGAGGGCCGGGGAGACCCAGTACTTC. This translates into CASSLHGGRAGETQYF.